Listed below are T cell receptor beta chains from one sample, sequenced in a study of T cell responses to AZD1222 COVID-19 vaccine. Sequencing used immunoSEQ multiplex PCR; TCRdb keeps in-frame clones, though not all of them. The data hold 200,000 to 300,000 clones, with over 90% observed a single time. The sequenced sample was peripheral blood, obtained on day 0 of AZD1222 vaccination. These receptor sequences come from an adult in good health. The CDR3 runs from the conserved cysteine through the conserved F or W. A D gene is named only where the DNA matches it firmly. Size values are once, few and many counts, or a class for expanded clones, and some rows have none.

>NA|NA|TRBV13|TRBJ2-3
CASSLNRGTDTQYF
TGTGCCAGCAGCTTAAACAGGGGCACAGATACGCAGTATTTT
>NA|NA|TRBV6-4|TRBJ2-7
CASNWTYNYEQYF
TGTGCCAGCAACTGGACTTACAACTACGAGCAGTACTTC
>TRBD1|few|TRBV7-9|TRBJ2-5
CASSPTGGGYETQYF
TGTGCCAGCAGCCCGACAGGGGGCGGATACGAGACCCAGTACTTC
>NA|NA|TRBV9|TRBJ1-4
CASSVEPSGHNEKLFF
TGTGCCAGCAGCGTAGAACCTTCTGGTCACAATGAAAAACTGTTTTTT
>NA|NA|TRBV19|TRBJ1-2
CASTGGGLNNYGYTF
TGTGCCAGTACCGGGGGGGGCCTAAACAACTATGGCTACACCTTC
>NA|NA|TRBV27|TRBJ2-5
CATWRDKTQYF
TGTGCCACTTGGCGGGACAAGACCCAGTACTTC
>TRBD1|NA|TRBV9|TRBJ1-2
CASSLSRGYYNYGYTF
TGTGCCAGCAGCTTGTCCAGGGGGTATTATAACTATGGCTACACCTTC
>TRBD2|NA|TRBV29-1|TRBJ2-1
CSAEPPLGTTSSYNEQFF
TGCAGCGCCGAACCCCCTCTCGGGACTACGAGCTCCTACAATGAGCAGTTCTTC
>NA|NA|TRBV25-1|TRBJ2-7
CASSEAGKFSEQYF
TGTGCCAGCAGTGAAGCAGGGAAGTTTTCCGAGCAGTACTTC
>NA|NA|TRBV28|TRBJ1-5
CASSLRSQPQHF
TGTGCCAGCAGTTTAAGGAGTCAGCCCCAGCATTTT
>NA|NA|TRBV2|TRBJ2-7
CASKTYSHLYF
TGTGCCAGCAAAACATATTCTCATCTTTACTTC
>TRBD1|NA|TRBV27|TRBJ1-2
CASSLNRGLTGYTF
TGTGCCAGCAGTTTAAACAGGGGGCTTACTGGCTACACCTTC
>TRBD1|NA|TRBV19|TRBJ2-7
CASSIFPPGQGVGEQYF
TGTGCCAGTAGTATTTTTCCGCCGGGACAGGGGGTCGGGGAGCAGTACTTC
>NA|once|TRBV19|TRBJ2-2
CASSITDQITGELFF
TGTGCCAGTAGTATTACGGACCAGATCACCGGGGAGCTGTTTTTT
>NA|NA|TRBV28|TRBJ1-1
CASSFIARINTEAFF
TGTGCCAGCAGTTTTATTGCCAGGATTAACACTGAAGCTTTCTTT
>TRBD2|NA|TRBV27|TRBJ2-7
CASSLSLAGGTYEQYF
TGTGCCAGCAGTCTCTCCCTAGCGGGAGGGACCTACGAGCAGTACTTC
>NA|NA|TRBV6-2/TRBV6-3|TRBJ2-6
CASSFLDREELGANVLTF
TGTGCCAGCAGTTTTTTGGACAGAGAAGAGCTCGGGGCCAACGTCCTGACTTTC
>NA|NA|TRBV28|TRBJ1-3
CASTLLSGNTIYF
TGTGCCAGCACCCTCCTCTCTGGAAACACCATATATTTT
>NA|once|TRBV7-2|TRBJ2-1
CASSSTSSRQFF
TGTGCCAGCAGCTCCACTAGCTCCCGTCAGTTCTTC
>NA|NA|TRBV28|TRBJ1-2
CASWGTRGWYGYTF
TGTGCCAGCTGGGGTACTAGGGGCTGGTATGGCTACACCTTC
>TRBD1|NA|TRBV29-1|TRBJ1-2
CSVEKGAGGYTF
TGCAGCGTTGAAAAGGGGGCTGGAGGCTACACCTTC
>NA|NA|TRBV2|TRBJ1-1
CASTKNTEAFF
TGTGCCAGCACGAAGAACACTGAAGCTTTCTTT
>TRBD2|NA|TRBV3-1/TRBV3-2|TRBJ2-7
CASSLSGSSYEQYF
TGTGCCAGCAGCTTGAGCGGGAGCTCCTACGAGCAGTACTTC
>NA|NA|TRBV5-1|TRBJ1-2
CASTRDPKGGYTF
TGCGCCAGCACGAGGGATCCTAAGGGTGGCTACACCTTC
>NA|NA|TRBV28|TRBJ1-2
CATGPNYGYTF
TGTGCCACGGGACCTAACTATGGCTACACCTTC
>TRBD2|NA|TRBV23-1|TRBJ2-1
CASRPSGSSYNEQFF
TGCGCCAGCAGACCTAGCGGTAGCTCCTACAATGAGCAGTTCTTC
>TRBD1|NA|TRBV3-1/TRBV3-2|TRBJ2-3
CASSQMGQGYTDTQYF
TGTGCCAGCAGCCAAATGGGACAGGGGTACACAGATACGCAGTATTTT
>NA|NA|TRBV5-4|TRBJ1-1
CAPPRSTEAFF
TGTGCACCCCCCAGGAGCACTGAAGCTTTCTTT
>TRBD1|NA|TRBV19|TRBJ1-3
CASSTGQGKGYGNTIYF
TGTGCCAGTAGTACCGGACAGGGAAAAGGTTATGGAAACACCATATATTTT
>NA|few|TRBV25-1|TRBJ1-6
CASTPTAANSPLHF
TGTGCCAGCACCCCGACAGCCGCCAATTCACCCCTCCACTTT
>NA|once|TRBV5-8|TRBJ1-1
CASRVDLNTEAFF
TGTGCCAGCAGAGTCGACTTGAACACTGAAGCTTTCTTT
>NA|NA|TRBV5-1|TRBJ2-2
CASSPGNAASGELFF
TGCGCCAGCAGCCCAGGGAATGCTGCCAGCGGGGAGCTGTTTTTT
>NA|NA|TRBV19|TRBJ1-1
CASSQTGPNTEAFF
TGTGCCAGTAGCCAGACAGGCCCGAACACTGAAGCTTTCTTT
>NA|NA|TRBV10-3|TRBJ2-3
CAISARDHTDTQYF
TGTGCCATCAGTGCGAGGGACCACACAGATACGCAGTATTTT
>NA|NA|TRBV28|TRBJ2-7
CASNDSYEQYF
TGTGCCAGCAACGACAGCTACGAGCAGTACTTC
>NA|NA|TRBV28|TRBJ1-5
CASSLEGISQPQHF
TGTGCCAGCAGTTTGGAGGGGATTAGTCAGCCCCAGCATTTT
>TRBD2|NA|TRBV5-1|TRBJ2-1
CASSSPAGAYNEQFF
TGCGCCAGCAGCTCCCCAGCGGGAGCATACAATGAGCAGTTCTTC
>TRBD1|NA|TRBV6-5|TRBJ1-1
CASGQGQGAFF
TGTGCCAGCGGACAGGGTCAAGGAGCTTTCTTT
>TRBD1|once|TRBV10-3|TRBJ2-7
CAARFSGTGDSYEQYF
TGTGCCGCCAGATTCTCCGGGACAGGGGACTCCTACGAGCAGTACTTC
>NA|NA|TRBV25-1|TRBJ1-1
CASSPTGWPKNTEAFF
TGTGCCAGCAGTCCCACAGGATGGCCCAAGAACACTGAAGCTTTCTTT
>NA|once|TRBV4-1|TRBJ1-1
CASSQAGRSTEAFF
TGCGCCAGCAGCCAGGCAGGTCGGTCCACTGAAGCTTTCTTT
>TRBD1|NA|TRBV5-1|TRBJ2-7
CASSLGRGYYEQYF
TGCGCCAGCAGCTTGGGCAGGGGGTACTACGAGCAGTACTTC
>TRBD2|NA|TRBV5-1|TRBJ2-7
CASRERTSGSWGELGPYEQYF
TGCGCCAGCAGGGAGCGGACTAGCGGGAGTTGGGGGGAGTTAGGACCCTACGAGCAGTACTTC
>NA|NA|TRBV19|TRBJ2-7
CASTSGSSYEQYF
TGTGCCAGTACCTCCGGCAGCTCCTACGAGCAGTACTTC
>NA|NA|TRBV2|TRBJ2-7
CASSETRASYEQYF
TGTGCCAGCAGTGAAACCAGGGCCTCCTACGAGCAGTACTTC
>NA|NA|TRBV7-2|TRBJ1-5
CASSPQSGRGHQPQHF
TGTGCCAGCAGCCCCCAATCGGGCAGGGGACATCAGCCCCAGCATTTT
>NA|NA|TRBV5-1|TRBJ2-1
CASSTGGGPVYNEQFF
TGCGCCAGCAGCACGGGGGGCGGGCCGGTCTACAATGAGCAGTTCTTC
>NA|NA|TRBV6-1|TRBJ2-7
CASSLLGSYEQYF
TGTGCCAGCAGTCTGCTAGGTTCCTACGAGCAGTACTTC
>NA|NA|TRBV7-6|TRBJ2-6
CASSLGSGANVLTF
TGTGCCAGCAGTCTAGGGTCTGGGGCCAACGTCCTGACTTTC
>TRBD1|once|TRBV5-5|TRBJ2-1
CASSLGRVTRTGVSYNEQFF
TGTGCCAGCAGCTTAGGGAGGGTAACGCGGACAGGGGTCTCCTACAATGAGCAGTTCTTC
>NA|NA|TRBV5-4|TRBJ2-7
CASSLMTGNYEQYF
TGTGCCAGCAGCTTGATGACGGGGAACTACGAGCAGTACTTC
>NA|NA|TRBV3-1/TRBV3-2|TRBJ2-1
CASHGVGGYNEQFF
TGTGCCAGCCACGGGGTGGGGGGCTACAATGAGCAGTTCTTC
>NA|NA|TRBV2|TRBJ1-1
CASSEEAYKGAFF
TGTGCCAGCAGTGAGGAGGCTTACAAGGGAGCTTTCTTT